The T cell receptor (beta chain) under discussion was sequenced for a study of T cell repertoires in aging, cancer and after chemotherapy. TRB rearrangements spanning V, D and J were amplified using mixed TRB-A/B primers. TCRdb used MiXCR to reprocess the multiplex PCR reads, holding one entry per CDR3 protein. The sample has approximately 340 distinct CDR3 sequences, over 20% seen once. By share of the sample, this clonotype is hyperexpanded. Amplification of TCR beta used genomic DNA extracted from peripheral blood. The CDR3 length is 11 residues. The V and J ends lost 8 bases and 1 base respectively, with 8 bases between them. Germline assignment: CDR1 SQVTM and CDR2 ANQGSEA.

The source material was blood. The sequence came from a human donor with a blood cancer. V and J are TRBV29-1 and TRBJ1-1; D gene uncertain. In DNA form, the CDR3 reads TGCAGCCTAAGAAGGAACACTGAAGCTTTCTTT. This encodes CSLRRNTEAFF.